Below are 10 T cell receptor beta chains sequenced from a single sample in a study of blood T cell repertoires in COVID-19. The data were produced by immunoSEQ multiplex PCR, yet TCRdb's version contains in-frame clones alone and is incomplete. There are approximately 110,000 clones in the sample; more than 65% occur only once, and around 8% lies in the top ten. Material: peripheral blood. All receptors come from a woman aged 80 or over with active or convalescent COVID-19.

Only one count was recorded for this clone. As DNA, the CDR3 is TGTGCCAGCACCGGACAGTATAGCAATCAGCCCCAGCATTTT. Translating gives CASTGQYSNQPQHF. This chain uses TRBV6-5 with TRBJ1-5; tentative D call: TRBD1 (6 bases). Between the trimmed V and J ends, which lost 7 bases and 0 bases, there was a span of 10 bases. CDR3 length: 14 amino acids. The germline gives CDR1 MNHEY, CDR2 SVGAGI.

The V call is TRBV2, the J call TRBJ2-2; possibly TRBD1 for D (5 bases). This CDR3 is 16 amino acids long. In germline, CDR1 is SNHLY, CDR2 FYNNEI. V lost 4 bases to trimming and J lost 7 bases, with 19 bases between them. CDR3 coding DNA: TGTGCCAGCAGTGGGACACGTAACTTGCAGGGCGGGGAGCTGTTTTTT. Translating it yields CASSGTRNLQGGELFF.

The chain carries TRBV19 and TRBJ2-7, with 7 bases identical to TRBD1. V was pared by 1 base and J by 6 bases, with 3 bases of the junction left unmatched. The germline CDR1 and CDR2 sequences are LNHDA and SQIVND (reference sequence). The CDR3 consists of 13 residues. The CDR3 region is CASSIAQGIEQYF. The CDR3 DNA reads as TGTGCCAGTAGTATAGCACAGGGGATCGAGCAGTACTTC.

The rearrangement links TRBV29-1 to TRBJ1-2; 8 positions agree with TRBD1. The V gene's germline CDR1 is SQVTM and CDR2 ANQGSEA. CDR3 length equals 13 residues. Unmatched junction bases numbered 9, after V lost 8 bases and J lost 4 bases. CDR3 sequence reads: CSSRDTGGYGYTF. Here the CDR3 DNA reads TGCAGCTCCCGAGATACAGGGGGCTATGGCTACACCTTC.

The CDR3 coding sequence is TGCGCCAGCAGCCCCGACAGGAGCTCCTACAATGAGCAGTTCTTC. This sequence encodes CASSPDRSSYNEQFF. V usage is TRBV10-2 and J usage is TRBJ2-1; D is possibly TRBD1 (6 bases). In germline, CDR1 is WSHSY, CDR2 SAAADI. The CDR3 extends over 15 amino acids. The ends were cut back, 6 bases at V and 0 bases at J, with 12 bases in the middle.

Only a few counts were recorded for this clone. The chain is built from TRBV6-6 and TRBJ1-4, with D maybe TRBD1 (5 bases). In germline, CDR1 is MNHNY, CDR2 SVGAGI (reference sequence). V was cut by 5 bases and J by 8 bases, with 12 bases left in between. This CDR3 has 13 residues. The CDR3: CASSGHVDEKLFF. The CDR3 nucleotides are TGTGCCAGCAGTGGACACGTCGACGAAAAACTGTTTTTT.

The V call is TRBV23-1, the J call TRBJ1-4; 12 bases match TRBD1. TRBV23-1 qualifies as an ORF whose function is uncertain. The CDR3 runs 15 residues. J gave up 6 bases and V 4 bases, and 3 bases lay outside the gene matches. In nucleotides, the CDR3 is TGCGCCAGCAGTCGGGACAGGGGGCAGGATGAAAAACTGTTTTTT. Amino acids: CASSRDRGQDEKLFF.

CDR3 amino acids: CASSPDSHSNQPQHF. In DNA form, the CDR3 reads TGTGCCAGCTCTCCGGACAGCCATAGCAATCAGCCCCAGCATTTT. The chain employs TRBV18 and TRBJ1-5; a weak D match, TRBD1 (6 bases). There are 15 residues in the CDR3. V was cut by 6 bases and J by 0 bases, with 12 bases left in between. Looked up from germline, CDR1 is KGHSH and CDR2 is LQKENI.

The V gene is TRBV18, the J gene TRBJ2-1, with 11 bases that match TRBD2. There are 16 residues in the CDR3. The V gene end was trimmed by 4 bases and the J gene end by 5 bases; junction bases not matched to a gene: 7. CDR1 is KGHSH, CDR2 LQKENI, per germline. The CDR3: CASSRTGTSGHNEQFF. CDR3 coding DNA: TGTGCCAGCTCACGGACCGGGACTAGCGGTCACAATGAGCAGTTCTTC.

J is TRBJ1-2 and V is TRBV28, with 7 bases that match TRBD1. The CDR3 is 12 residues long. Germline values: CDR1 MDHEN, CDR2 SYDVKM. The junction had 6 bases not matched to a gene; V was cut back by 7 bases and J by 7 bases. The CDR3 nucleotides read TGTGCCAGCACCCAGACAGGGCTTGGCTACACCTTC. Translated: CASTQTGLGYTF.